The 29 T cell receptor beta chains reported below all come from one sample, sequenced in a study of cytomegalovirus exposure and HLA in healthy donors. The PCR ran on 60 Vbeta and 13 Jbeta primers. Generated by immunoSEQ multiplex PCR, the TCRdb table keeps only in-frame clones and is missing some. The sample contains about 190,000 clones, roughly four fifths of which appear only once. The sample taken for sequencing was PBMCs. These receptors all come from a woman aged 25 to 39 in good health and CMV-seropositive.

The chain recombines TRBV7-9 with TRBJ2-5, with D possibly being TRBD1 (6 bases). Germline V gives CDR1 SEHNR, CDR2 FQNEAQ (reference sequence). The ends were cut back, 3 bases at V and 5 bases at J, with 13 bases in the middle. This CDR3 spans 14 amino acids. The CDR3: CASSFTGSGETQYF. CDR3 nucleotide sequence: TGTGCCAGCAGCTTCACAGGGTCCGGGGAGACCCAGTACTTC.

On this clone itself: Other DNA sequences within the sample encode an identical CDR3. The rearrangement links TRBV11-2 to TRBJ1-5, with D perhaps TRBD1 (6 bases). The CDR3 has 13 amino acids. V lost 0 bases to trimming and J lost 6 bases, with 6 bases between them. The germline gives CDR1 SGHAT, CDR2 FQNNGV. CDR3 amino acids: CASSLDRGQPQHF. The CDR3 bases are TGTGCCAGCAGCTTAGACAGGGGTCAGCCCCAGCATTTT.

CDR3 loop: CASSLGQMRLAGYEQYF. CDR3 sequence (DNA): TGTGCCAGCAGCTTAGGCCAAATGAGGCTAGCGGGATACGAGCAGTACTTC. V usage is TRBV13 and J usage is TRBJ2-7, with 9 bases that match TRBD2. Trimming cost V 0 bases and J 4 bases; bases outside gene matches: 10. Germline V gene lookup returns CDR1 PRHDT and CDR2 FYEKMQ (reference sequence). The length of the CDR3 is 17 residues.

J is TRBJ1-6 and V is TRBV6-1; D is ambiguous. The CDR3 is 15 amino acids. V lost 4 bases, J lost 9 bases, and 16 bases lay in between. CDR1 and CDR2 from the germline V gene are MNHNS and SASEGT. CDR3 in amino acids: CASSGVEGGVSPLHF. As DNA, the CDR3 is TGTGCCAGCAGTGGGGTCGAGGGTGGGGTTTCACCCCTCCACTTT.

V usage is TRBV19 and J usage is TRBJ2-2; possibly TRBD2 for D (6 bases). Deletions cut 5 bases from V and 4 bases from J, with 20 bases between. CDR1 is LNHDA, CDR2 SQIVND, per germline (reference sequence). This CDR3 has 17 residues. The CDR3 reads CASSGSPGLQFTGELFF. CDR3 nucleotides: TGTGCCAGTAGTGGGTCCCCGGGACTCCAATTCACCGGGGAGCTGTTTTTT. The full variable domain, its missing parts supplied by reference TRBV19 and TRBJ2-2, is DGGITQSPKYLFRKEGQNVTLSCEQNLNHDAMYWYRQDPGQGLRLIYYSQIVNDFQKGDIAEGYSVSREKKESFPLTVTSAQKNPTAFYLCASSGSPGLQFTGELFFGEGSRLTVL.

The gene calls are TRBV11-2 and TRBJ2-7; 8 nucleotides line up with TRBD2. Germline V lookup: CDR1 SGHAT, CDR2 FQNNGV. The J segment lost 3 bases and the V segment lost 1 base, leaving 5 bases of the junction unmatched. CDR3 length equals 15 residues. Here the CDR3 reads CASSLGLAGNYEQYF. Written as DNA, the CDR3 is TGTGCCAGCAGCTTAGGTCTAGCGGGCAACTACGAGCAGTACTTC.

The chain carries TRBV11-3 and TRBJ2-7; 7 bases are a match to TRBD2. CDR3 size: 13 residues. V lost 1 base and J lost 3; bases outside the gene matches: 0. Germline V gene data show CDR1 as SGHNT and CDR2 as YENEEA. The CDR3 coding sequence is TGTGCCAGCAGCTTAGGGGAGGGCTACGAGCAGTACTTC. Translating it yields CASSLGEGYEQYF.

This chain uses TRBV19 with TRBJ1-1, with 9 bases identical to TRBD1. CDR3 length: 14 amino acids. Germline loops: CDR1 LNHDA, CDR2 SQIVND (reference sequence). Trimming at V came to 6 bases and at J to 2 bases, leaving 4 bases not matched to a gene. The chain's CDR3 is CASRLTGGNTEAFF. The CDR3, as DNA: TGTGCCAGTAGACTGACAGGGGGAAACACTGAAGCTTTCTTT.

V is TRBV11-2 and J is TRBJ2-5, with a weak D call TRBD1 (5 bases). Gene TRBJ2-7 matches the end of the DNA better, so the J call may be wrong. CDR3 length equals 16 residues. CDR1 is SGHAT, CDR2 FQNNGV, per germline. The CDR3, as DNA: TGTGCCAGCAGCTTAAGGTCGGTTGCAGGGTCCCTCGAGCAGTACTTC. Its protein product is CASSLRSVAGSLEQYF.

In its sample, this clone was seen once. The chain links TRBV5-6 to TRBJ2-3; D perhaps matches TRBD2 (7 bases). CDR3 length: 17 residues. Germline V lookup: CDR1 SGHDT, CDR2 YYEEEE. Deletions cut 2 bases from V and 3 bases from J, with 19 bases between. The CDR3 DNA follows: TGTGCCAGCAGCTTTGTCCTAGGGGGGGGTATTACAGATACGCAGTATTTT. This sequence encodes CASSFVLGGGITDTQYF.

The CDR3 sequence: CASSLAGTGKGEQYF. In nucleotides, the CDR3 is TGTGCCAGCAGCTTAGCCGGGACAGGGAAGGGCGAGCAGTACTTC. The chain combines TRBV7-9 with TRBJ2-5; 9 bases align to TRBD1. Gene TRBJ2-7 matches the end of the DNA better, so the J call may be wrong. There are 15 residues in the CDR3. Germline CDR1 SEHNR, CDR2 FQNEAQ (reference sequence).

The V call is TRBV27, the J call TRBJ1-2; 9 bases line up with TRBD1. Germline V gene data show CDR1 as MNHEY and CDR2 as SMNVEV (reference sequence). CDR3 size: 15 residues. V trimming: 2 bases; J trimming: 1 base; junction bases outside the gene matches: 2. CDR3 in DNA: TGTGCCAGCAGTTTAGGGACAGGGAATAACTATGGCTACACCTTC. Its translation is CASSLGTGNNYGYTF.

CDR3 residues: CASSVGTSYEQYF. CDR3 nucleotides: TGTGCCAGCAGTGTCGGGACTTCTTACGAGCAGTACTTC. The chain combines TRBV2 with TRBJ2-7, with D maybe TRBD2 (6 bases). The V end lost 4 bases, the J end lost 4 bases, and 11 bases lay between the germline ends. Per the germline V gene, CDR1 is SNHLY and CDR2 is FYNNEI. The CDR3 runs to 13 residues. Full variable domain (outside the CDR3, taken from reference TRBV2 and TRBJ2-7): EPEVTQTPSHQVTQMGQEVILRCVPISNHLYFYWYRQILGQKVEFLVSFYNNEISEKSEIFDDQFSVERPDGSNFTLKIRSTKLEDSAMYFCASSVGTSYEQYFGPGTRLTVT.

The rearrangement uses TRBV6-1 and TRBJ1-2; D is unresolved. Deletions cut 2 bases from V and 8 bases from J, with 9 bases between. This CDR3 spans 12 amino acids. Germline CDR1 is MNHNS and CDR2 is SASEGT. The CDR3 DNA sequence: TGTGCCAGCAGTGAATCGCCAAGCGGCTACACCTTC. Encoded protein: CASSESPSGYTF.

The V gene is TRBV28, the J gene TRBJ2-3, with TRBD2 identical over 13 bases. V lost 5 bases to trimming and J lost 1 base; unmatched junction nucleotides: 9. The CDR3 loop spans 18 amino acids. The germline V gene encodes CDR1 MDHEN and CDR2 SYDVKM. CDR3 DNA sequence: TGTGCCAGCAGTCCTCACCCGGGACTAGCGGGACGCACAGATACGCAGTATTTT. The encoded protein is CASSPHPGLAGRTDTQYF.

The V call is TRBV28, the J call TRBJ1-1; unclear D gene. CDR1 is MDHEN and CDR2 is SYDVKM in the germline V gene. This CDR3 is 14 amino acids long. V was trimmed by 5 bases and J by 1 base, leaving 11 bases between them. The CDR3 here is CASSTRRGNTEAFF. DNA for the CDR3: TGTGCCAGCAGTACACGACGGGGGAACACTGAAGCTTTCTTT.

The V call is TRBV19, the J call TRBJ2-7; 8 bases are shared with TRBD1. CDR3 length: 15 amino acids. J gave up 3 bases and V 3 bases, and 7 bases lay outside the gene matches. The germline gives CDR1 LNHDA, CDR2 SQIVND (reference sequence). The CDR3: CASSMDRVGRYEQYF. The CDR3 nucleotides are TGTGCCAGTAGTATGGACAGGGTAGGCCGCTACGAGCAGTACTTC.

The J gene is TRBJ2-5, the V gene TRBV27, with a possible D match to TRBD2 (6 bases). Deletions cut 7 bases from V and 4 bases from J, with 13 bases between. The germline CDR1 and CDR2 sequences are MNHEY and SMNVEV (reference sequence). The CDR3 sequence is 13 residues long. The CDR3 region is CASTHGRGETQYF. The CDR3 bases are TGTGCCAGCACTCACGGGAGAGGAGAGACCCAGTACTTC.

This sequence joins TRBV27 and TRBJ1-2, with 9 nucleotides matching TRBD1. The length of the CDR3 is 14 residues. J gave up 8 bases and V 4 bases, and 8 bases lay outside the gene matches. Looked up from germline, CDR1 is MNHEY and CDR2 is SMNVEV (reference sequence). CDR3 sequence: CASSSPGQGSGYTF. CDR3 bases: TGTGCCAGCAGTTCCCCGGGACAGGGAAGCGGCTACACCTTC.

This clone was seen a handful of times. The chain employs TRBV5-1 and TRBJ2-2; TRBD2 is a possible D gene (6 bases). The CDR3 extends over 18 amino acids. Germline-derived CDR1 and CDR2 are SGHRS and YFSETQ. V dropped 3 bases and J dropped 6 bases, with 24 bases sitting between them. This chain's CDR3 is CASSSEGRAGYDAGELFF. The CDR3 DNA reads TGCGCCAGCAGCTCGGAGGGGAGAGCGGGCTATGACGCCGGGGAGCTGTTTTTT.

The V call is TRBV9, the J call TRBJ2-7; the D gene is possibly TRBD2 (5 bases). CDR1 and CDR2 (germline): SGDLS, YYNGEE. Trimming took 4 bases from V and 2 from J, leaving 13 bases between them. The CDR3 sequence is 14 residues long. CDR3 in DNA: TGTGCCAGCAGCCCGTGGGAGAAACCCTACGAGCAGTACTTC. Protein product: CASSPWEKPYEQYF.

In regard to this clone: Other DNA sequences in the sample encode the same CDR3. The CDR3 sequence: CASSAGSAEKLFF. CDR3 bases: TGTGCCAGCAGTGCAGGGTCAGCTGAAAAACTGTTTTTT. V and J are TRBV27 and TRBJ1-4, with a possible D match to TRBD1 (5 bases). CDR3 length: 13 residues. CDR1 and CDR2 from the germline V gene are MNHEY and SMNVEV (reference sequence). V dropped 5 bases and J dropped 7 bases, with 11 bases sitting between them.

The chain joins TRBV5-4 to TRBJ2-7, with TRBD2 matching 7 bases. This CDR3 region has 15 residues. CDR1 and CDR2 from the germline V gene are SGHNT and YYREEE (reference sequence). The V and J ends lost 0 bases and 3 bases, in that order; junction bases with no gene match: 6. CDR3 sequence reads: CASSLEGGTFYEQYF. CDR3 bases: TGTGCCAGCAGCTTGGAGGGAGGGACCTTCTACGAGCAGTACTTC.

V gene TRBV6-1 combines with J gene TRBJ1-2; D unclear. The CDR3 is 12 residues long. Between the trimmed V and J ends, which lost 7 bases and 0 bases, there was a span of 6 bases. Germline assignment: CDR1 MNHNS and CDR2 SASEGT. This CDR3 reads CASMAPNYGYTF. In DNA, the CDR3 is TGTGCCAGCATGGCCCCTAACTATGGCTACACCTTC.

This clone was found a few times. CDR3 DNA: TGTGCCAGCAGCGCCGGGACAGGGGGTTACGAGCAGTACTTC. Encoded protein: CASSAGTGGYEQYF. This chain uses TRBV9 with TRBJ2-7, with 11 bases lining up with TRBD1. Germline loops: CDR1 SGDLS, CDR2 YYNGEE. Trimming cost V 3 bases and J 4 bases; bases outside gene matches: 3. The CDR3 contains 14 residues. The variable domain in full, with the rest retrieved from reference TRBV9 and TRBJ2-7, is DSGVTQTPKHLITATGQRVTLRCSPRSGDLSVYWYQQSLDQGLQFLIQYYNGEERAKGNILERFSAQQFPDLHSELNLSSLELGDSALYFCASSAGTGGYEQYFGPGTRLTVT.

The chain recombines TRBV5-1 with TRBJ1-5, with 12 bases identical to TRBD1. The J segment lost 7 bases and the V segment lost 5 bases, leaving 13 bases of the junction unmatched. The CDR3 is 17 residues long. The V gene's germline CDR1 is SGHRS and CDR2 YFSETQ. CDR3 sequence (DNA): TGCGCCAGCAGGGCGAATAGGGACAGGGGGCTGAGACAGCCCCAGCATTTT. This translates into CASRANRDRGLRQPQHF.

The chain is built from TRBV6-5 and TRBJ1-4; the match to TRBD1 covers 8 bases. The CDR3 length is 13 residues. Trimming cost V 6 bases and J 8 bases; bases outside gene matches: 5. From germline, CDR1 is MNHEY and CDR2 SVGAGI. The CDR3 region has the DNA TGTGCCAGCAGAGACAGGGGTCGGGAAAAACTGTTTTTT. Protein product: CASRDRGREKLFF.

The V and J genes are TRBV5-6 and TRBJ1-6, with D unclear. The CDR3 totals 16 residues. V dropped 0 bases and J dropped 7 bases, with 14 bases sitting between them. Germline CDR1 reads SGHDT; CDR2 reads YYEEEE. This CDR3 reads CASSLALQDSNSPLHF. The DNA for the CDR3 is TGTGCCAGCAGCTTGGCCCTTCAGGACTCAAATTCACCCCTCCACTTT.

The V gene is TRBV5-1, the J gene TRBJ2-3; 8 nucleotides agree with TRBD2. CDR3 length: 15 residues. Looked up from germline, CDR1 is SGHRS and CDR2 is YFSETQ. V shed 0 bases and J 2 bases; nucleotides not matched to a gene: 2. CDR3 region: CASSLGAGDTDTQYF. CDR3 sequence (DNA): TGCGCCAGCAGCTTGGGAGCGGGAGACACAGATACGCAGTATTTT.